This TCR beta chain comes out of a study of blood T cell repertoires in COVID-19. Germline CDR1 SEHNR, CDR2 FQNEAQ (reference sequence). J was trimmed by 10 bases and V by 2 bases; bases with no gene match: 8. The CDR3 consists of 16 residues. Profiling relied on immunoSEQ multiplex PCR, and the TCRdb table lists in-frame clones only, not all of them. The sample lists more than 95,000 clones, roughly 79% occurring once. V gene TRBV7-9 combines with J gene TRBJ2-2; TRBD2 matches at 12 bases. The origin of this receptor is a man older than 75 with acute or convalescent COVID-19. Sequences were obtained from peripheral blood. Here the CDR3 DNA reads TGTGCCAGCAGCTTAAGTCTAGCGGGAGGGGGAGCGGAGCTGTTTTTT. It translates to CASSLSLAGGGAELFF.